This TCR beta chain appears in the sequencing data of a study of T cells expressing NK-cell markers. One entry per CDR3 protein, without DNA, is what TCRdb gives after re-calling the 5' RACE reads. The table for this sample gives 350,000 to 450,000 distinct CDR3 sequences. From germline, CDR1 is LNHDA and CDR2 SQIVND (reference sequence). This CDR3 contains 15 residues. The specimen sequenced was blood T cells: a sorted CD56 or NKG2C T cell subset, CD4+ or CD8+ T cells, or bulk PBMC T cells (not recorded which). The V call is TRBV19, the J call TRBJ2-7; TCRdb proposes TRBD1, but this gene call is untestable without DNA. The TCR originated in a man between 18 and 69 years old in good health. CDR3 protein: CASSRGGTGMIEQYF.